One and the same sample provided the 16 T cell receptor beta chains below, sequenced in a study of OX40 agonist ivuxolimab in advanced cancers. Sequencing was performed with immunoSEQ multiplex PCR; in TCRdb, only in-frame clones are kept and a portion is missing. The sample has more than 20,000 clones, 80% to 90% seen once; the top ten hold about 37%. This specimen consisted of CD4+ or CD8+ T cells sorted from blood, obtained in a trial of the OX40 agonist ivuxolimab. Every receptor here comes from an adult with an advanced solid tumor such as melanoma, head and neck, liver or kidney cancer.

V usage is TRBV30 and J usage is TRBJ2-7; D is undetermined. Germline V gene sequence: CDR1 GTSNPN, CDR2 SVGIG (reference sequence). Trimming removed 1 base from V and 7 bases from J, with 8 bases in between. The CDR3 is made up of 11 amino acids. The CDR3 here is CAWSDPREQYF. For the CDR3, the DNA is TGTGCCTGGAGTGACCCTCGGGAGCAGTACTTC.

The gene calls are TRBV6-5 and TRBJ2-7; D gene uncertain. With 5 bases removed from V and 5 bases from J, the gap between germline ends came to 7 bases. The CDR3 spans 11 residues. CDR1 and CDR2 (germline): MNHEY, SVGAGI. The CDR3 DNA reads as TGTGCCAGCAGTGAATTCAACGAGCAGTACTTC. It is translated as CASSEFNEQYF.

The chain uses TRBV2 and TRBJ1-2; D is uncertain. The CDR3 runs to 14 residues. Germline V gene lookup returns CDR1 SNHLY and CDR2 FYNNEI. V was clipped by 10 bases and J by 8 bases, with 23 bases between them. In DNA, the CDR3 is TGTGCCACCAGATACCTTACAATCGTTGACGGCTACACCTTC. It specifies CATRYLTIVDGYTF.

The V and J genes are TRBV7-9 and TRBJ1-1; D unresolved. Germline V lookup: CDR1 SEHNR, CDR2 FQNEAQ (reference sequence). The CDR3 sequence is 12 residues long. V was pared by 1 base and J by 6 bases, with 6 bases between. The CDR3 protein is CASSLDPSEAFF. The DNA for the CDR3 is TGTGCCAGCAGCTTAGATCCCTCTGAAGCTTTCTTT.

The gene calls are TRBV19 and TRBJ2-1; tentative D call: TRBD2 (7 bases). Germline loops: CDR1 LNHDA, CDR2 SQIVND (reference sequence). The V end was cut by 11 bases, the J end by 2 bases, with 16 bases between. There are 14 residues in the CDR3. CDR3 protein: CASGRGTTYNEQFF. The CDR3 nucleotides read TGTGCCTCCGGTAGGGGGACTACCTACAATGAGCAGTTCTTC.

CDR3 DNA sequence: TGTGCCAGCAGTGACAGGTTCGACACCGGGGAGCTGTTTTTT. This encodes CASSDRFDTGELFF. The chain links TRBV6-4 to TRBJ2-2; no clear D gene. The germline V gene encodes CDR1 MRHNA and CDR2 SNTAGT. V lost 2 bases and J 3 bases, leaving 7 bases between the germline ends. The CDR3 is 14 residues long.

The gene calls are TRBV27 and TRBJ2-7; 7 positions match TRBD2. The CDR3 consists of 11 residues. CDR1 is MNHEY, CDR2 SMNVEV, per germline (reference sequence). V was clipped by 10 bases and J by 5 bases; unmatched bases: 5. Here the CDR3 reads CATVRGDEQYF. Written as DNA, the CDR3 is TGTGCCACGGTTCGGGGGGACGAGCAGTACTTC.

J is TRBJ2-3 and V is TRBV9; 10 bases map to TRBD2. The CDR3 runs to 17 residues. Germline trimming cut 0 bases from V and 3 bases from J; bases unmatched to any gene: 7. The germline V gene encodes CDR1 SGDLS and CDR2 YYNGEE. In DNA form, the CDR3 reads TGTGCCAGCAGCGTAGATTGGTCTAGCGGGGGAACAGATACGCAGTATTTT. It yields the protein CASSVDWSSGGTDTQYF.

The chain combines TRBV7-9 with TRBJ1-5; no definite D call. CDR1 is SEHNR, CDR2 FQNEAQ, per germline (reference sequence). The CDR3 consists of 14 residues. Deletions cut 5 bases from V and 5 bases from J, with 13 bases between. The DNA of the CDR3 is TGTGCCAGCAGCCCCTTCATGACCGATCAGCCCCAGCATTTT. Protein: CASSPFMTDQPQHF.

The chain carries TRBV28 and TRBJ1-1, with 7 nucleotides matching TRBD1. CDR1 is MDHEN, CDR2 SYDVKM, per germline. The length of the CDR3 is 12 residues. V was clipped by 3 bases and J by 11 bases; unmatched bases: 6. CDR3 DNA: TGTGCCAGCAGTTTCAGGGGGGCCTGGGCTTTCTTT. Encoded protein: CASSFRGAWAFF.

CDR3 loop: CASSLGTGGTEAFF. Here the CDR3 DNA reads TGTGCCAGCAGTCTCGGGACAGGCGGCACTGAAGCTTTCTTT. The V and J genes are TRBV6-5 and TRBJ1-1, with 8 bases aligning to TRBD1. The CDR3 is 14 residues long. The germline V gene has CDR1 MNHEY and CDR2 SVGAGI. V was clipped by 5 bases and J by 4 bases; unmatched bases: 6.

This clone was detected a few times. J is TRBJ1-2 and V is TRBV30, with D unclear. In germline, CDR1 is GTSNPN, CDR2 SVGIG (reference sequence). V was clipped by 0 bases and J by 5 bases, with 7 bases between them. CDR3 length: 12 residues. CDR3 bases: TGTGCCTGGAGTGTTTCAGTTTATGGCTACACCTTC. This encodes CAWSVSVYGYTF.

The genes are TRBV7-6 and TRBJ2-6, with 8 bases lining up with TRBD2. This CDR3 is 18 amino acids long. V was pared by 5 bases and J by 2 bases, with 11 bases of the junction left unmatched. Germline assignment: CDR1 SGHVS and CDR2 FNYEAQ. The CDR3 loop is CASSPLGGAATGANVLTF. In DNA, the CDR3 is TGTGCCAGCAGCCCTCTCGGGGGGGCAGCCACTGGGGCCAACGTCCTGACTTTC.

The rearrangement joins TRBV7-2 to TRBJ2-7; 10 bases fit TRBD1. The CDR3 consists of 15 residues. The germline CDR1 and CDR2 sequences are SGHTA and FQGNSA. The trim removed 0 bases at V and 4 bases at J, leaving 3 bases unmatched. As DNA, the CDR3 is TGTGCCAGCAGCTTAGCGACAGGGGGCGCGTACGAGCAGTACTTC. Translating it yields CASSLATGGAYEQYF.

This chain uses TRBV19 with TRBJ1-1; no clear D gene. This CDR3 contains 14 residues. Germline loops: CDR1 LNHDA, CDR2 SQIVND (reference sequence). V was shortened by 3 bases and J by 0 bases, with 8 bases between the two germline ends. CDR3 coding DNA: TGTGCCAGTAGTATGGCCTTGATGAACACTGAAGCTTTCTTT. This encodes CASSMALMNTEAFF.

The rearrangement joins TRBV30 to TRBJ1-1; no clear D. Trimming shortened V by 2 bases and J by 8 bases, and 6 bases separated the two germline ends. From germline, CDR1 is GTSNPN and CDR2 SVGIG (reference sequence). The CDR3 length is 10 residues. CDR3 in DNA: TGTGCCTGGAGTCGCCTGGAAGCTTTCTTT. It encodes CAWSRLEAFF.